This record covers a single TCR beta chain. Its antigen is undetermined. V lost 8 bases to trimming and J lost 2 bases, with 16 bases between them. Germline CDR1 reads SGHVS; CDR2 reads FQNEAQ. This CDR3 is built from 15 residues. The sample originates from a study of shared clonotypes between healthy human individuals. Study-level findings and limits: Measured sharing among donors was expected to vary with sequencing depth. Memory subsets had estimated richness that was generally smaller than that of naive subsets. It was the non-shared clonotypes that had lower generation probabilities than clonotypes shared by all four donors. Large depth notwithstanding, sorted-subset sequencing proved incomplete by rarefaction.

TCRdb's copy holds only in-frame clones and misses some; the assay was immunoSEQ multiplex PCR. In the table there are 300,000 to 350,000 clones, around four fifths of which are singletons. Sequencing was carried out using memory CD4+ T cells sorted from blood. Stated subset: CD45RA-negative fraction. This chain links TRBV7-8 with TRBJ2-1; D is perhaps TRBD2 (5 bases). The TCR was taken from a man in his thirties or forties in good health. As DNA, the CDR3 is TGTGCCAGCTCCCTTAGATCTAGCCCCTACAATGAGCAGTTCTTC. Encoded protein: CASSLRSSPYNEQFF.